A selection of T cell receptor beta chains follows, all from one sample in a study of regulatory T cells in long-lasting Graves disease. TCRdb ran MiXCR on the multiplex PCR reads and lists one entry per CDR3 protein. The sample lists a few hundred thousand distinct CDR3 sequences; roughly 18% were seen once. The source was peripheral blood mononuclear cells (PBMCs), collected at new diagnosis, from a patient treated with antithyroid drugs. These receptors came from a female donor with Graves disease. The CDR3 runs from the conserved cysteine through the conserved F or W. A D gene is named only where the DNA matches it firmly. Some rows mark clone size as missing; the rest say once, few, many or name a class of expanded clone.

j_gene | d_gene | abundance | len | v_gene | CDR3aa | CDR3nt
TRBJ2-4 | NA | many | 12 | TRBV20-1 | CSASPGQNIQYF | TGCAGTGCTTCTCCGGGCCAAAACATTCAGTACTTC
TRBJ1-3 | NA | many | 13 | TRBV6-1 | CASSGSFGNTIYF | TGTGCCAGCAGTGGGTCGTTTGGAAACACCATATATTTT
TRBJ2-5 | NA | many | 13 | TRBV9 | CASSPWGRETQYF | TGTGCCAGCAGCCCTTGGGGTAGAGAGACCCAGTACTTC
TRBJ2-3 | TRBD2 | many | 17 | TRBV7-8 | CASSLGTWTSKADTQYF | TGTGCCAGCAGCTTAGGAACTTGGACTAGCAAGGCAGATACGCAGTATTTT
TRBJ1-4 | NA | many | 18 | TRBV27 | CASSFRVPTGATNEKLFF | TGTGCCAGCAGTTTTCGCGTGCCGACAGGAGCAACTAATGAAAAACTGTTTTTT
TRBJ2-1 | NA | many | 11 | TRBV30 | CAWIGGNEQFF | TGTGCCTGGATAGGCGGGAATGAGCAGTTCTTC
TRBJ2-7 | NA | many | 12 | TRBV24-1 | CATSDFGGQQYF | TGTGCCACCAGTGATTTTGGCGGACAGCAGTACTTC
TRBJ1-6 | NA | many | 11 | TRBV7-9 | CASSTTGSMHF | TGTGCCAGCAGCACCACAGGGTCTATGCACTTT
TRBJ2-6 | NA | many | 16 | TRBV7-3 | CASSLTPASGANVLTF | TGTGCCAGCAGCTTAACCCCCGCCTCTGGGGCCAACGTCCTGACTTTC
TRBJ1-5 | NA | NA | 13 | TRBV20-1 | CSASSGGAQPQHF | TGCAGTGCTAGCTCGGGGGGGGCTCAGCCCCAGCATTTT
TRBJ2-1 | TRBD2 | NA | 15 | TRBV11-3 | CASSPGLAGATEQFF | TGTGCCAGCAGCCCGGGACTAGCGGGAGCCACTGAGCAGTTCTTC
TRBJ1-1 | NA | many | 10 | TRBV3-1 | CASSQSAAFF | TGTGCCAGCAGCCAATCCGCAGCTTTCTTT
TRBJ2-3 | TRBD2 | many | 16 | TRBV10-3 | CAISGLAGGPKDTQYF | TGTGCCATCAGCGGACTAGCGGGAGGGCCTAAAGATACGCAGTATTTT
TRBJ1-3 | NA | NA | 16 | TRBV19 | CASSIGYARSGNTIYF | TGTGCCAGTAGTATTGGGTATGCGCGGTCTGGAAACACCATATATTTT
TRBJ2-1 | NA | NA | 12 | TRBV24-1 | CATSDFGGEQFF | TGTGCCACCAGTGATTTCGGCGGGGAGCAGTTCTTC
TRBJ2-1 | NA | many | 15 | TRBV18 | CASSPGQGLGNEQFF | TGTGCCAGCTCACCAGGGCAGGGGCTCGGGAATGAGCAGTTCTTC
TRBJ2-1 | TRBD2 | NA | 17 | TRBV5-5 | CASSSRPGGRAHNEQFF | TGTGCCAGCAGCAGCCGACCCGGCGGGAGGGCCCACAATGAGCAGTTCTTC
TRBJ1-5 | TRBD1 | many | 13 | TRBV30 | CAWGGQYNQPQHF | TGTGCCTGGGGGGGACAGTACAATCAGCCCCAGCATTTT
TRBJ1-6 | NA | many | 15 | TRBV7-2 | CASSLATAYNSPLHF | TGTGCCAGCAGCTTAGCGACAGCCTATAATTCACCCCTCCACTTT
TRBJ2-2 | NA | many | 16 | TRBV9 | CASSVEVGWNTGELFF | TGTGCCAGCAGCGTAGAGGTAGGGTGGAACACCGGGGAGCTGTTTTTT
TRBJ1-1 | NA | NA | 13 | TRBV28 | CASRGRLNTEAFF | TGTGCCAGCAGAGGACGGTTAAACACTGAAGCTTTCTTT
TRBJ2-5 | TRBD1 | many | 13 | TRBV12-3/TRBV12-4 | CASSWTGEETQYF | TGTGCCAGCAGTTGGACAGGGGAAGAGACCCAGTACTTC
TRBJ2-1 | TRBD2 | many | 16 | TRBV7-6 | CASSFLRTSGYNEQFF | TGTGCCAGCAGCTTCCTGAGGACTAGCGGGTACAATGAGCAGTTCTTC
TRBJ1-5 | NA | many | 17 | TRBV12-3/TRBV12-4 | CASSLRAPGPWFSPQHF | TGTGCCAGCAGTCTAAGAGCTCCGGGACCGTGGTTTTCGCCCCAGCATTTT
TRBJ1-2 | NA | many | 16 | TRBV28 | CASRDRGGGQGYGYTF | TGTGCCAGCAGAGATAGGGGGGGGGGTCAGGGTTATGGCTACACCTTC
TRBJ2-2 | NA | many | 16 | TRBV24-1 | CATSDNGGRATGELFF | TGTGCCACCAGTGACAACGGGGGGCGCGCCACCGGGGAGCTGTTTTTT
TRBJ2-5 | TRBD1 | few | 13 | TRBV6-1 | CASTNRGKETQYF | TGTGCCAGCACTAACAGGGGGAAAGAGACCCAGTACTTC
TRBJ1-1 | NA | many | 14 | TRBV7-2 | CASSLADRNTEAFF | TGTGCCAGCAGCTTAGCCGACAGGAACACTGAAGCTTTCTTT
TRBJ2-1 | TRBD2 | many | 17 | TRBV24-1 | CATSDFGSGRAYNEQFF | TGTGCCACCAGTGATTTTGGTAGCGGGAGGGCCTACAATGAGCAGTTCTTC
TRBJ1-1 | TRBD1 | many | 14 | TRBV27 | CASIRQGLGTEAFF | TGTGCCAGCATAAGACAGGGGTTGGGCACTGAAGCTTTCTTT
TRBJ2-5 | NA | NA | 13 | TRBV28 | CASSLESAETQYF | TGTGCCAGCAGTTTGGAAAGCGCGGAGACCCAGTACTTC
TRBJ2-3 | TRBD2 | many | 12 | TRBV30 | CGLANGTDTQYF | TGTGGACTAGCCAATGGCACAGATACGCAGTATTTT
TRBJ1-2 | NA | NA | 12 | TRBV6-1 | CASSLQGYGHTF | TGTGCCAGCAGTCTACAGGGTTATGGCCACACCTTC
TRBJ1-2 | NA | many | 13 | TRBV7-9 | CASSLTGEDGYTF | TGTGCCAGCAGCTTGACTGGGGAAGATGGCTACACCTTC
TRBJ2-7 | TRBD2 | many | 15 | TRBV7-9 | CASSLSGTSGYEQYF | TGTGCCAGCAGCTTATCCGGGACTAGCGGTTACGAGCAGTACTTC
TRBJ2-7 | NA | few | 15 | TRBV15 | CATSLLRGSSYEQYF | TGTGCCACCAGCCTTCTACGGGGGAGCTCCTACGAGCAGTACTTC
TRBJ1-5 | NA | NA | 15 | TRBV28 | CASRLGGPRRQPQHF | TGTGCCAGCAGGTTAGGAGGCCCACGGAGGCAGCCCCAGCATTTT
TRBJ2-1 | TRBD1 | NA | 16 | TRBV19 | CASSPGTGGARNEQFF | TGTGCCAGCAGTCCCGGGACAGGGGGCGCGAGAAATGAGCAGTTCTTC
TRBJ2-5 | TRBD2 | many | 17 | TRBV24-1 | CATSDLAGGPKGETQYF | TGTGCCACCAGTGATTTGGCGGGAGGGCCAAAGGGAGAGACCCAGTACTTC
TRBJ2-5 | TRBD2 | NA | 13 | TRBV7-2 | CASSGGLVETQYF | TGTGCCAGCAGCGGGGGACTAGTGGAGACCCAGTACTTC
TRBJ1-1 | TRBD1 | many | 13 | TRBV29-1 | CSGIGTGDTEAFF | TGCAGCGGCATCGGGACAGGGGACACTGAAGCTTTCTTT
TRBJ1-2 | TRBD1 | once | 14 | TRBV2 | CASSLTGINYGYTF | TGTGCCAGCAGTCTGACAGGGATTAACTATGGCTACACCTTC
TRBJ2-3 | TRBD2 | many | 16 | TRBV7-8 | CASSLRTSGVTDTQYF | TGTGCCAGCAGCTTAAGGACTAGCGGAGTCACAGATACGCAGTATTTT
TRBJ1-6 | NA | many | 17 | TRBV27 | CASSPSQGAIRNSPLHF | TGTGCCAGCAGTCCCTCACAAGGGGCAATCCGGAATTCACCCCTCCACTTT
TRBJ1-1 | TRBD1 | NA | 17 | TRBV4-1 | CASSLLWRQGASTEAFF | TGCGCCAGCAGCCTCCTCTGGAGACAGGGGGCTTCTACTGAAGCTTTCTTT
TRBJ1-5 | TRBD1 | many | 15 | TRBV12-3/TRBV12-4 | CASRLATGFNQPQHF | TGTGCCAGCAGGCTGGCGACAGGGTTTAATCAGCCCCAGCATTTT
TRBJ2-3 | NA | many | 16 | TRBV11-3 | CASSLDGGGYTDTQYF | TGTGCCAGCAGCTTAGATGGTGGGGGGTACACAGATACGCAGTATTTT
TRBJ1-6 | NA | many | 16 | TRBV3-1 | CASSLSLVTYNSPLHF | TGTGCCAGCAGCCTCAGCCTCGTGACCTATAATTCACCCCTCCACTTT
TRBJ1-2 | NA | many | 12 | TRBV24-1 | CATSRAGDGYTF | TGTGCCACCAGTCGGGCCGGGGATGGCTACACCTTC
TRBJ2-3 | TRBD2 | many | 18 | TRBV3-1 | CASSQPFFAGGPVDTQYF | TGTGCCAGCAGCCAACCCTTCTTTGCGGGAGGGCCCGTAGATACGCAGTATTTT
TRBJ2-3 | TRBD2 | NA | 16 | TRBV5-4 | CASSSRDYPSTDTQYF | TGTGCCAGCAGCTCCCGGGACTACCCAAGCACAGATACGCAGTATTTT
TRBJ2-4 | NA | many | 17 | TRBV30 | CAWSVPRFRGVGNIQYF | TGTGCCTGGAGTGTACCAAGGTTTCGAGGGGTCGGAAACATTCAGTACTTC